A single sample gave rise to the 3 T cell receptor beta chains below, sequenced in a study of T cell responses to AZD1222 COVID-19 vaccine. Data came from immunoSEQ multiplex PCR; TCRdb stores just in-frame clones and leaves some out. The repertoire holds some 120,000 clones, 80% to 90% seen once, with 8% to 10% in the top ten. Sequenced here: peripheral blood, sampled on day 0 of AZD1222 vaccination. The receptors shown here come from an adult in good health.

This chain joins TRBV7-2 and TRBJ1-2, with TRBD1 as a possible D gene (6 bases). Trimming took off 5 bases at V and 2 bases at J, with 15 bases between the two ends. Germline V gene data show CDR1 as SGHTA and CDR2 as FQGNSA. CDR3 length: 15 residues. Here the CDR3 DNA reads TGTGCCAGCAGCCCGAGGACCGGGACAAACTATGGCTACACCTTC. This codes for CASSPRTGTNYGYTF. Full variable domain (remainder filled in from reference TRBV7-2 and TRBJ1-2): GAGVSQSPSNKVTEKGKDVELRCDPISGHTALYWYRQSLGQGLEFLIYFQGNSAPDKSGLPSDRFSAERTGGSVSTLTIQRTQQEDSAVYLCASSPRTGTNYGYTFGSGTRLTVV.

As for this clone: The germline gene is not matched at one end of the junction; a read error may be the cause. The CDR3: CASSQEWTSGSKADF. The CDR3 DNA sequence: TGTGCCAGCAGCCAAGAGTGGACTAGCGGGAGTAAGGCGGATTTT. The genes are TRBV3-1 (or the pseudogene TRBV3-2) and TRBJ2-3, with 13 nucleotides matching TRBD2. Germline V lookup: CDR1 LGHDT, CDR2 YNNKEL (reference sequence). The CDR3 runs 15 residues.

This rearrangement joins TRBV7-2 to TRBJ1-6; tentatively, D is TRBD1 (6 bases). Looked up from germline, CDR1 is SGHTA and CDR2 is FQGNSA. The CDR3 length is 15 residues. V was shortened by 2 bases and J by 10 bases, with 15 bases between the two germline ends. CDR3 in DNA: TGTGCCAGCAGCTTATTCCAGGGGTCAGAGTCACCCCTCCACTTT. It codes for CASSLFQGSESPLHF.